Sequencing of this TCR beta chain was carried out in a study of T-cell memory formation after mild COVID-19. Amplification by 5'RACE using constant-segment primers produced TCR alpha and TCR beta cDNA libraries that carried sample barcodes and UMIs. TCRdb independently ran MiXCR on the 5' RACE reads; one entry per CDR3 protein. The sample contains roughly 160,000 distinct CDR3 sequences, around a tenth of which appear only once. As to this clonotype: The antigen remains unidentified.

Study-wide results and limits: Memory cells collected pre-infection included some clones that later responded, suggesting cross-reactive memory joined. Still unconfirmed is whether the second-wave clones peaking on day 37 recognized SARS-CoV-2. The study found contracting CD4+ clones mainly in CM and EM and contracting CD8+ clones in EMRA.

The specimen was PBMCs or a T cell subset sorted from them (not recorded which). The receptor was isolated from a man aged 18 to 30 who had mild COVID-19 (a few samples of this study predate the infection). Cell type and time point are not known.

The CDR3 region has the DNA TGTGCCAGCAGAAACAGGGCTAACTATGGCTACACCTTC. This translates into CASRNRANYGYTF. This rearrangement joins TRBV3-1 to TRBJ1-2, with D maybe TRBD1 (6 bases). In germline, CDR1 is LGHDT, CDR2 YNNKEL (reference sequence). This CDR3 has 13 residues. V was cut by 6 bases and J by 0 bases, with 8 bases left in between.